These 13 T cell receptor beta chains came from one sample sequenced in a study of blood T cells in healthy people across ages. Primed by a sample-barcoded 5' primer and a J-beta primer mix, a second PCR proceeded for about 7 to 12 cycles. TCRdb used MiXCR to reprocess the 5' RACE reads, holding one entry per CDR3 protein. The table records roughly 1,500,000 distinct CDR3 sequences, roughly 45% of them present only once. Material for sequencing was blood. Source of these receptors: a young woman in good health.

This clonotype was picked up many times. This chain joins TRBV6-2 or TRBV6-3 and TRBJ2-5; D is ambiguous. V was trimmed by 2 bases and J by 7 bases, leaving 14 bases between them. Looked up from germline, CDR1 is MNHEY and CDR2 is SVGEGT. The CDR3 covers 14 residues. Here the CDR3 DNA reads TGTGCCAGCAGTTACCCGGACCCCGGGCGGACCCAGTACTTC. Amino acids: CASSYPDPGRTQYF.

In its sample, this clonotype was seen a few times. The gene calls are TRBV27 and TRBJ1-1; D may be TRBD1 (6 bases). The CDR3 is made up of 12 amino acids. Germline CDR1 and CDR2: MNHEY and SMNVEV (reference sequence). Trimming pared 10 bases from V and 5 bases from J, leaving 14 bases between. The CDR3 protein is CAIPKGGTEAFF. The CDR3, as DNA: TGTGCCATCCCCAAGGGGGGAACTGAAGCTTTCTTT.

The genes are TRBV29-1 and TRBJ2-1; 9 nucleotides match TRBD2. The J call may be wrong; the DNA end is better matched by TRBJ2-7. The CDR3 is made up of 19 amino acids. Germline V gene sequence: CDR1 SQVTM, CDR2 ANQGSEA. CDR3: CSVGPAPSGASSSYNEQYF. The CDR3 DNA follows: TGCAGCGTTGGGCCTGCTCCTAGCGGGGCCTCCAGCTCCTACAATGAGCAGTACTTC.

This clonotype has at least ten counts. The chain is built from TRBV6-4 and TRBJ2-1; 11 nucleotides line up with TRBD2. Germline-derived CDR1 and CDR2 are MRHNA and SNTAGT. V shed 9 bases and J 4 bases; nucleotides not matched to a gene: 8. This CDR3 region has 15 residues. The chain's CDR3 is CASRLTSGGYNEQFF. CDR3 coding DNA: TGTGCCAGTAGACTAACTAGCGGGGGTTACAATGAGCAGTTCTTC.

The V call is TRBV27, the J call TRBJ2-7; no reliable D call. Per germline, CDR1 MNHEY and CDR2 SMNVEV (reference sequence). Trimming shortened V by 5 bases and J by 7 bases, and 12 bases separated the two germline ends. CDR3 length equals 12 residues. For the CDR3, the DNA is TGTGCCAGCAGTCGGATTCCCGGGGAGCAGTACTTC. This encodes CASSRIPGEQYF.

The rearrangement joins TRBV2 to TRBJ1-1; a weak D match, TRBD1 (5 bases). The CDR3 length is 15 residues. Germline CDR1 and CDR2: SNHLY and FYNNEI. The V end lost 6 bases, the J end lost 7 bases, and 21 bases lay between the germline ends. CDR3 DNA sequence: TGTGCCAGCAGCCCCTCTCAGGCCTCAAGGGGTGAAGCTTTCTTT. It codes for CASSPSQASRGEAFF.

CDR3 nucleotide sequence: TGTGCCAGCAGCCAGACAGGGCGGGTTGGCTACACCTTC. Residues: CASSQTGRVGYTF. The gene calls are TRBV11-2 and TRBJ1-2; 7 bases map to TRBD1. CDR1 and CDR2 (germline): SGHAT, FQNNGV. The CDR3 has 13 residues. Trimming removed 5 bases from V and 7 bases from J; junction bases left unmatched: 7. Using reference TRBV11-2 and TRBJ1-2 for the parts outside the CDR3, the full variable domain is EAGVAQSPRYKIIEKRQSVAFWCNPISGHATLYWYQQILGQGPKLLIQFQNNGVVDDSQLPKDRFSAERLKGVDSTLKIQPAKLEDSAVYLCASSQTGRVGYTFGSGTRLTVV.

This clonotype occurred once. The junction does not match germline at one end; this may be a read error. The chain combines TRBV7-8 with TRBJ2-1, with 7 positions matching TRBD2. Germline lookup yields CDR1 SGHVS and CDR2 FQNEAQ. The CDR3 sequence is 16 residues long. CDR3 nucleotide sequence: TGTGCCAGCAGCTTAGTAAGACTAGCTACCGACAATGAGCAGTTCTTT. It yields the protein CASSLVRLATDNEQFF.

V is TRBV12-3 or TRBV12-4 and J is TRBJ2-1; 7 nucleotides agree with TRBD2. The CDR3 sequence is 15 residues long. V trimming: 4 bases; J trimming: 6 bases; junction bases outside the gene matches: 9. This CDR3 reads CASSSLSGGLNEQFF. The CDR3 nucleotides are TGTGCCAGCAGTTCTCTATCGGGAGGCCTCAATGAGCAGTTCTTC.

The V call is TRBV29-1, the J call TRBJ1-1; 10 bases are shared with TRBD1. The CDR3 has 14 residues. Losses at the gene ends were 1 base for V and 5 bases for J; bases not matched to a gene: 4. The germline gives CDR1 SQVTM, CDR2 ANQGSEA. Here the CDR3 reads CSVEVTGGRTEAFF. CDR3 DNA: TGCAGCGTTGAAGTGACAGGGGGCCGTACTGAAGCTTTCTTT. The full variable domain, rest sourced from reference TRBV29-1 and TRBJ1-1, is SAVISQKPSRDICQRGTSLTIQCQVDSQVTMMFWYRQQPGQSLTLIATANQGSEATYESGFVIDKFPISRPNLTFSTLTVSNMSPEDSSIYLCSVEVTGGRTEAFFGQGTRLTVV.

The J gene is TRBJ2-7, the V gene TRBV3-1; 11 bases line up with TRBD2. Trimming at V came to 5 bases and at J to 6 bases, leaving 6 bases not matched to a gene. CDR1 and CDR2 from the germline V gene are LGHDT and YNNKEL (reference sequence). This CDR3 region has 14 residues. For the CDR3, the DNA is TGTGCCAGCAGCAAGGGGACTAGCGGTCTCGAGCAGTACTTC. Translating it yields CASSKGTSGLEQYF.

This chain uses TRBV4-2 with TRBJ2-7, with 8 bases identical to TRBD2. The CDR3 contains 16 residues. Trimming at V came to 3 bases and at J to 0 bases, leaving 7 bases not matched to a gene. The germline V gene has CDR1 LGHNA and CDR2 YNFKEQ. Written as DNA, the CDR3 is TGTGCCAGCAGCCACCGGGGGGGGCTCAGCTCCTACGAGCAGTACTTC. Encoded protein: CASSHRGGLSSYEQYF.

The gene calls are TRBV6-4 and TRBJ1-4; no clear D. This CDR3 comprises 15 residues. Deletions cut 2 bases from V and 5 bases from J, with 12 bases between. In germline, CDR1 is MRHNA, CDR2 SNTAGT. This CDR3 is CASSDPHRRNEKLFF. CDR3 DNA sequence: TGTGCCAGCAGTGACCCACATCGCCGAAATGAAAAACTGTTTTTT.